Listed below are T cell receptor beta chains from one sample, sequenced in a study of shared clonotypes between healthy human individuals. Only in-frame clones appear in the TCRdb table, and some are missing; sequencing was by immunoSEQ multiplex PCR. Of approximately 740,000 clones in the sample, around 92% were seen once. The specimen was naive CD8+ T cells sorted from blood. These receptor sequences come from a young man in good health. CDR3s include the opening cysteine and the closing phenylalanine or tryptophan. D genes are given only for firm matches. Expanded clones are given a class, and other clones once, few, many or no size at all.

>TRBD1|TRBV11-2|TRBJ2-1|NA
TGTGCCAGCAGCCCGGGGACAGCTAATGAGCAGTTCTTC
CASSPGTANEQFF
>TRBD2|TRBV6-1|TRBJ2-1|NA
TGTGCCAGCAGTGGTCGGACTAGCGGGAGTCTCGATGAGCAGTTCTTC
CASSGRTSGSLDEQFF
>TRBD2|TRBV27|TRBJ2-1|NA
TGTGCCAGCAGTCGAGCGGGGACGAATGAGCAGTTCTTC
CASSRAGTNEQFF
>NA|TRBV29-1|TRBJ2-7|NA
TGCAGCGTTGGTCTGAACTCCTACGAGCAGTACTTC
CSVGLNSYEQYF
>TRBD1|TRBV18|TRBJ2-7|NA
TGTGCCAGCTCCCCGGGACAGGGGTTTTACGAGCAGTACTTC
CASSPGQGFYEQYF
>TRBD2|TRBV11-2|TRBJ2-1|NA
TGTGCCAGCAGCTTAGGCCGGGACTATATGTTGTATGAGCAGTTCTTC
CASSLGRDYMLYEQFF
>NA|TRBV4-3|TRBJ1-1|once
TGCGCCAGCAGCCAAGATGAGGGATTTGAAGCTTTCTTT
CASSQDEGFEAFF
>NA|TRBV5-4|TRBJ1-1|NA
TGTGCCATCCGGCCCGGGGGCGGGGGCACTGAAGCTTTCTTT
CAIRPGGGGTEAFF
>NA|TRBV28|TRBJ2-7|NA
TGTGCCAGCAGAGGACCCGTTCGGTACGAGCAGTACTTC
CASRGPVRYEQYF
>NA|TRBV6-5|TRBJ2-7|once
TGTGCCAGCAGTTACTCTGGGGACACCTACTTC
CASSYSGDTYF
>NA|TRBV6-1|TRBJ1-2|once
TGTGCCAGCATCCTCGGACAGCGAGCGTCTGGGGGCTACACCTTC
CASILGQRASGGYTF
>NA|TRBV21-1|TRBJ1-1|NA
TGTGCCAGCAGCATCTACAGGGTCCCTCCGGGCACTGAAGCTTTCTTT
CASSIYRVPPGTEAFF
>TRBD1|TRBV2|TRBJ2-1|NA
TGTGCCAGCAGACCGGGACAGGGGGCCAACCTCTACAATGAGCAGTTCTTC
CASRPGQGANLYNEQFF
>NA|TRBV27|TRBJ2-7|NA
TGTGCCAGCAGTTGGGCCTCGGGCTCCTACGAGCAGTACTTC
CASSWASGSYEQYF
>TRBD2|TRBV9|TRBJ2-1|few
TGTGCCAGCAGCGTAAGCGGGAGTACGCGCGGCGGCTCTTCGAATGAGCAGTTCTTC
CASSVSGSTRGGSSNEQFF
>NA|TRBV5-3|TRBJ2-2|few
TGTGCCAGCAGCCCCGAGCATTCCGGGGAGCTGTTTTTT
CASSPEHSGELFF
>TRBD1|TRBV11-2|TRBJ1-4|NA
TGTGCCAGCAGCGGGGACAGGGGGCAAGGTTCAGCAACTAATGAAAAACTGTTTTTT
CASSGDRGQGSATNEKLFF
>NA|TRBV10-3|TRBJ1-1|NA
NA
CAITQGTFGAEAFF
>TRBD2|TRBV2|TRBJ2-2|NA
TGTGCCAGCAGGCCAACTAGCGAAAACACCGGGGAGCTGTTTTTT
CASRPTSENTGELFF
>NA|TRBV9|TRBJ2-1|few
TGTGCCAGCAGCGCTACAGGGAGCTCCTACAATGAGCAGTTCTTC
CASSATGSSYNEQFF
>NA|TRBV5-4|TRBJ2-5|few
TGTGCCAGCAGCTTGGGGGGGATGGAGACCCAGTACTTC
CASSLGGMETQYF
>NA|TRBV7-9|TRBJ2-1|NA
TGTGCCAGCAGCTTTCCGCTGCCGAACAATGAGCAGTTCTTC
CASSFPLPNNEQFF
>NA|TRBV27|TRBJ1-2|NA
TGTGCCAGCAGTCCGGGGGGCTATGGCTACACCTTC
CASSPGGYGYTF
>NA|TRBV9|TRBJ2-3|NA
TGTGCCAGCAGCGTAGTAGGGACAGATACGCAGTATTTT
CASSVVGTDTQYF
>NA|TRBV13|TRBJ1-1|NA
TGTGCCAGCAGCTTGGGAGGGCCCCGTCTTGGTTTCATCGATGAAGCTTTCTTT
CASSLGGPRLGFIDEAFF
>NA|TRBV7-9|TRBJ2-1|NA
TGTGCCAGCAGCTTCATTGTAACTAGCAATGAGCAGTTCTTC
CASSFIVTSNEQFF
>NA|TRBV12-5|TRBJ2-1|NA
TGTGCTAGTGGTTTGAATGAGCGACCCCCCCGGGATGAGCAGTTCTTC
CASGLNERPPRDEQFF
>NA|TRBV19|TRBJ1-1|NA
TGTGCCAGTAGTATGGGGAGTGAAGCTTTCTTT
CASSMGSEAFF
>NA|TRBV4-3|TRBJ1-5|NA
TGCGCCAGCAGCCAAGACAGGGATCAGCCCCAGCATTTT
CASSQDRDQPQHF